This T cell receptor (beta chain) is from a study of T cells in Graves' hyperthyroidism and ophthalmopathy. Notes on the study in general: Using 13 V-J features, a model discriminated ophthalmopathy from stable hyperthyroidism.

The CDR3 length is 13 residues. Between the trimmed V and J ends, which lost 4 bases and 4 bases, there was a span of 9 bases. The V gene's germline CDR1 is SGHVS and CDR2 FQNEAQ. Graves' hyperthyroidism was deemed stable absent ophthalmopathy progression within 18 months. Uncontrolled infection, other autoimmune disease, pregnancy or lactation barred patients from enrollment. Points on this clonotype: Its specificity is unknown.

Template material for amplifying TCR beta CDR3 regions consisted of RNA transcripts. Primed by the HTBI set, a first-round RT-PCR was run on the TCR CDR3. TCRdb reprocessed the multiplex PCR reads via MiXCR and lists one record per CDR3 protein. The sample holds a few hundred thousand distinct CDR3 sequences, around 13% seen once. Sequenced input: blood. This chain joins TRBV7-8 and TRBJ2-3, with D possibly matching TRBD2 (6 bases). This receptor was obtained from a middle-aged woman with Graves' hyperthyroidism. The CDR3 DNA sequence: TGTGCCAGCAGCTCCCTAGCGTCAGATACGCAGTATTTT. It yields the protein CASSSLASDTQYF.